One TCR beta chain is described in this entry. What it recognizes is unknown. Germline V gives CDR1 LNHDA, CDR2 SQIVND (reference sequence). V was trimmed by 5 bases and J by 3 bases, leaving 8 bases between them. This CDR3 is 13 amino acids long. Data came from immunoSEQ multiplex PCR; TCRdb stores just in-frame clones and leaves some out. The table includes 300,000 to 400,000 clones, approximately 80% detected once. The data were obtained in a study of Ad26.COV2.S vaccination and SARS-CoV-2 variants. Findings and limits, study-wide: TCR breadth and depth analyses may have underestimated total T cell responses. Recipients of vaccine and of placebo showed similar breadth of their non-spike TCR repertoires.

The treatment denotes: 15 to 20 received Ad26.COV2.S at low or high dose, single or two shots; five or six received placebo; per-sample allocation not given. Collection of the samples took place on day 63 after the first injection of vaccine or placebo. In Boston, an adult donor aged 18-55 years took part. The receptor was isolated from a person aged 18-60 years who received the Ad26.COV2.S COVID-19 vaccine or a placebo. The V and J genes are TRBV19 and TRBJ1-5; possible D gene TRBD1, 5 bases. The material sequenced was peripheral blood, taken in a trial of Ad26.COV2.S vaccine versus placebo. CDR3 coding DNA: TGTGCCAGTAGTGAACAGGCCAATCAGCCCCAGCATTTT. This encodes CASSEQANQPQHF.